These 30 T cell receptor beta chains came from one sample sequenced in a study of CD8+ T cells in alopecia areata. RNA was extracted and reverse transcribed into cDNA as the sequencing template. Data came from immunoSEQ multiplex PCR; TCRdb stores just in-frame clones and leaves some out. The table shows about 210,000 clones, with approximately 67% occurring only once. Regarding treatment: oral pan-JAK inhibitor, 5-10 mg twice daily. This sample comprised CD4+ T cells sorted from blood, obtained around week 46, from a patient treated with tofacitinib. The receptors come from a human donor with alopecia areata.

V gene TRBV30 combines with J gene TRBJ1-1; 8 positions match TRBD1. This CDR3 has 14 residues. The germline V gene encodes CDR1 GTSNPN and CDR2 SVGIG (reference sequence). V was clipped by 7 bases and J by 0 bases; unmatched bases: 7. CDR3 in amino acids: CAYTKGQVNTEAFF. The CDR3 DNA follows: TGTGCCTACACAAAGGGACAGGTGAACACTGAAGCTTTCTTT.

This clone is labeled medium-sized. Other DNA sequences in the sample encode the same CDR3. The rearrangement joins TRBV30 to TRBJ1-5, with D possibly TRBD1 on 5 matching bases. Germline assignment: CDR1 GTSNPN and CDR2 SVGIG (reference sequence). The CDR3 is made up of 13 amino acids. Trimming took 1 base from V and 5 from J, leaving 9 bases between them. The CDR3 DNA follows: TGTGCCTGGAGTGGGCAGGGCGATCAGCCCCAGCATTTT. Protein sequence: CAWSGQGDQPQHF.

The chain recombines TRBV7-6 with TRBJ1-6, with D perhaps TRBD1 (6 bases). The germline V and J ends were trimmed by 2 bases and 7 bases, with 9 bases remaining between them. CDR1 and CDR2 (germline): SGHVS, FNYEAQ. This CDR3 spans 14 amino acids. In DNA, the CDR3 is TGTGCCAGCAGCTTATCACAGGGAAATTCACCCCTCCACTTT. It translates to CASSLSQGNSPLHF. Together with reference TRBV7-6 and TRBJ1-6, the CDR3 gives the full variable domain: GAGVSQSPRYKVTKRGQDVALRCDPISGHVSLYWYRQALGQGPEFLTYFNYEAQQDKSGLPNDRFSAERPEGSISTLTIQRTEQRDSAMYRCASSLSQGNSPLHFGNGTRLTVT.

This clone is a singleton in its sample. This sequence joins TRBV11-2 and TRBJ2-7; 9 nucleotides align to TRBD1. The CDR3 consists of 17 residues. Germline V lookup: CDR1 SGHAT, CDR2 FQNNGV. After removal of 5 bases from V and 3 bases from J, the junction contained 14 bases not matched to a gene. CDR3 sequence: CASSRTGTGSALYEQYF. The CDR3 nucleotides are TGTGCCAGCAGCCGAACCGGGACAGGGAGTGCCCTCTACGAGCAGTACTTC.

V is TRBV5-1 and J is TRBJ2-5, with D unclear. The CDR3 sequence is 13 residues long. Trimming pared 8 bases from V and 5 bases from J, leaving 16 bases between. Per germline, CDR1 SGHRS and CDR2 YFSETQ. In nucleotides, the CDR3 is TGCGCCAGTCGAACTTCACGGTGGGAGACCCAGTACTTC. It is translated as CASRTSRWETQYF.

The chain employs TRBV6-5 and TRBJ2-1; D ambiguous. Germline V gives CDR1 MNHEY, CDR2 SVGAGI. The CDR3 loop spans 13 amino acids. V lost 9 bases and J 8 bases, leaving 17 bases between the germline ends. Here the CDR3 DNA reads TGTGCCAGTATCGGTCAACCTGGCGATGAGCAGTTCTTC. Its protein product is CASIGQPGDEQFF.

The table lists this clone with a few counts. The rearrangement joins TRBV7-2 to TRBJ2-3, with D perhaps TRBD1 (6 bases). V gave up 1 base and J gave up 4 bases, with 15 bases separating them. Germline lookup yields CDR1 SGHTA and CDR2 FQGNSA. CDR3 length: 16 amino acids. The CDR3 spells CASSLGGGLFADTQYF. The CDR3 DNA reads TGTGCCAGCAGCTTAGGAGGGGGATTGTTCGCAGATACGCAGTATTTT.

This clone is labeled as medium-sized. V and J are TRBV30 and TRBJ2-2, with 7 bases identical to TRBD1. The trim removed 3 bases at V and 2 bases at J, leaving 9 bases unmatched. Germline CDR1 is GTSNPN and CDR2 is SVGIG (reference sequence). The CDR3 sequence is 16 residues long. CDR3 protein: CAWRLRQGTNTGELFF. DNA for the CDR3: TGTGCCTGGAGACTTCGACAGGGTACAAACACCGGGGAGCTGTTTTTT.

The chain recombines TRBV7-3 with TRBJ1-6; 9 bases fit TRBD1. This CDR3 is built from 16 residues. V lost 5 bases and J lost 10; bases outside the gene matches: 12. In germline, CDR1 is SGHTA, CDR2 FQGTGA. CDR3 nucleotides: TGTGCCAGCAGCGCCCGTGGACAGGGGACGCAATCACCCCTCCACTTT. Its translation is CASSARGQGTQSPLHF.

Here the CDR3 reads CASSPSSGTTDTQYF. In DNA form, the CDR3 reads TGTGCCAGCAGCCCATCTAGCGGAACCACAGATACGCAGTATTTT. The chain recombines TRBV7-3 with TRBJ2-3, with 7 bases matching TRBD2. CDR3 length: 15 amino acids. CDR1 is SGHTA and CDR2 is FQGTGA in the germline V gene. The ends lost 5 bases at V and 2 bases at J; junction bases unmatched: 7.

This clone was found once. V and J are TRBV5-4 and TRBJ1-1, with 8 bases lining up with TRBD1. Germline CDR1 SGHNT, CDR2 YYREEE (reference sequence). This CDR3 has 15 amino acids. V lost 0 bases to trimming and J lost 1 base; unmatched junction nucleotides: 2. The CDR3 nucleotides are TGTGCCAGCAGCTTGGACGGGACAGGGAACACTGAAGCTTTCTTT. Translating it yields CASSLDGTGNTEAFF.

The genes are TRBV29-1 and TRBJ1-4; D remains unclear. Germline values: CDR1 SQVTM, CDR2 ANQGSEA. V lost 3 bases, J lost 8 bases, and 13 bases lay in between. The CDR3 runs to 13 residues. The CDR3 coding sequence is TGCAGCGTTGATCAAGGGTCAGGAGAAAAACTGTTTTTT. This encodes CSVDQGSGEKLFF.

V is TRBV5-1 and J is TRBJ2-1; D is ambiguous. Germline V gene lookup returns CDR1 SGHRS and CDR2 YFSETQ. Trimming stripped 5 bases from V and 0 bases from J, with 9 bases between. This CDR3 has 14 residues. The CDR3 protein is CASREVVSYNEQFF. In DNA, the CDR3 is TGCGCCAGCAGGGAAGTGGTCTCCTACAATGAGCAGTTCTTC.

This clone was counted only a few times. The chain employs TRBV7-2 and TRBJ1-1; D is uncertain. From germline, CDR1 is SGHTA and CDR2 FQGNSA. Trimming took 5 bases from V and 6 from J, leaving 19 bases between them. The CDR3 covers 15 residues. Here the CDR3 reads CASSTQPSVSAEAFF. The DNA of the CDR3 is TGTGCCAGCAGCACCCAACCCAGTGTTTCAGCTGAAGCTTTCTTT.

The chain recombines TRBV29-1 with TRBJ1-1; unclear D gene. With 4 bases removed from V and 0 bases from J, the gap between germline ends came to 9 bases. Looked up from germline, CDR1 is SQVTM and CDR2 is ANQGSEA. This CDR3 is 13 amino acids long. The CDR3 nucleotides read TGCAGCGTTGTTCACAAGATGAACACTGAAGCTTTCTTT. Translation: CSVVHKMNTEAFF.

The rearrangement links TRBV6-5 to TRBJ2-2, with D tentatively TRBD1 (6 bases). The V and J ends lost 3 bases and 6 bases respectively, with 14 bases between them. The CDR3 has 15 residues. CDR1 and CDR2 (germline): MNHEY, SVGAGI. The CDR3 reads CASSYTVGHAGELFF. The CDR3 nucleotides read TGTGCCAGCAGTTATACAGTGGGACACGCCGGGGAGCTGTTTTTT.

V gene TRBV5-1 combines with J gene TRBJ2-7; D unresolved. V lost 0 bases and J lost 0, with 7 bases in between. Germline values: CDR1 SGHRS, CDR2 YFSETQ. The CDR3 runs to 14 residues. This CDR3 reads CASSLGGSSYEQYF. As DNA, the CDR3 is TGCGCCAGCAGCTTGGGTGGGTCCTCCTACGAGCAGTACTTC.

This clone was seen a few times. The chain is built from TRBV10-3 and TRBJ1-5; the D is unclear. This CDR3 region has 14 residues. The V end was cut by 0 bases, the J end by 2 bases, with 5 bases between. The germline V gene has CDR1 ENHRY and CDR2 SYGVKD. Here the CDR3 DNA reads TGTGCCATCAGTGAGTCTGGTGGCAATCAGCCCCAGCATTTT. Its protein is CAISESGGNQPQHF.

This clone has only a few counts. The chain employs TRBV4-1 and TRBJ2-3; D is ambiguous. V lost 0 bases, J lost 2 bases, and 15 bases lay in between. In germline, CDR1 is MGHRA, CDR2 YSYEKL. The CDR3 has 17 residues. The CDR3 nucleotides read TGCGCCAGCAGCCAAGATTTGGTTGCACAGTTCACAGATACGCAGTATTTT. Amino acid sequence: CASSQDLVAQFTDTQYF.

The chain is built from TRBV25-1 and TRBJ1-4; the D is unclear. CDR1 is MGHDK and CDR2 is SYGVNS in the germline V gene. This CDR3 spans 14 amino acids. V lost 7 bases and J lost 6, with 15 bases in between. CDR3 region: CASTSTRPYEKLFF. The CDR3, as DNA: TGTGCCAGCACCAGCACCCGGCCGTATGAAAAACTGTTTTTT.

In this sample, this clone turned up a few times. This chain uses TRBV5-4 with TRBJ2-2; D gene ambiguous. This CDR3 is built from 14 residues. CDR1 is SGHNT and CDR2 is YYREEE in the germline V gene (reference sequence). V gave up 1 base and J gave up 1 base, with 5 bases separating them. CDR3 loop: CASSLQRNTGELFF. CDR3 bases: TGTGCCAGCAGCTTGCAGAGGAACACCGGGGAGCTGTTTTTT.

CDR3 bases: TGTGCCTGGAGTTTTGGAGCCCTTAACTATGGCTACACCTTC. Protein product: CAWSFGALNYGYTF. The chain links TRBV30 to TRBJ1-2; D is undetermined. There are 14 residues in the CDR3. CDR1 GTSNPN and CDR2 SVGIG come from the germline V gene (reference sequence). V was trimmed by 2 bases and J by 1 base, leaving 11 bases between them.

As concerns this clone: At one boundary the junction diverges from the germline segment, which might be a read error. The same CDR3 can be traced to other DNA sequences in this sample. The chain combines TRBV30 with TRBJ2-3, with 10 positions matching TRBD2. Germline CDR1 is GTSNPN and CDR2 is SVGIG (reference sequence). This CDR3 region has 14 residues. CDR3 residues: CAWALAGETNTQCF. The CDR3 DNA is TGTGCCTGGGCTCTAGCGGGGGAAACAAATACGCAGTGTTTT.

The chain combines TRBV6-4 with TRBJ2-1; D remains ambiguous. The CDR3 is made up of 14 amino acids. The germline V and J ends were trimmed by 1 base and 9 bases, with 13 bases remaining between them. The germline gives CDR1 MRHNA, CDR2 SNTAGT. CDR3 sequence: CASSDWLRGGEQFF. In DNA, the CDR3 is TGTGCCAGCAGTGACTGGCTCCGCGGCGGTGAGCAGTTCTTC.

This clone was seen only a few times. The V and J genes are TRBV7-2 and TRBJ1-1, with unresolved D. This CDR3 is built from 13 residues. V was cut by 5 bases and J by 0 bases, with 7 bases left in between. The germline gives CDR1 SGHTA, CDR2 FQGNSA. The CDR3 loop reads CASSVTVNTEAFF. As DNA, the CDR3 is TGTGCCAGCAGCGTAACAGTGAACACTGAAGCTTTCTTT.

This clone has more than one count but fewer than ten. This rearrangement joins TRBV4-3 to TRBJ2-3; 7 bases align to TRBD1. CDR3 length equals 15 residues. The ends lost 0 bases at V and 5 bases at J; junction bases unmatched: 5. CDR1 is LGHNA, CDR2 YSLEER, per germline. The CDR3 protein is CASSQDHPGGDTQYF. The CDR3 DNA reads TGCGCCAGCAGCCAAGACCACCCAGGGGGAGATACGCAGTATTTT.

J is TRBJ1-1 and V is TRBV6-1, with D uncertain. The ends were cut back, 4 bases at V and 3 bases at J, with 12 bases in the middle. Germline-derived CDR1 and CDR2 are MNHNS and SASEGT. This CDR3 spans 14 amino acids. CDR3 DNA sequence: TGTGCCAGCAGTGTGACCTCCTCTTACACTGAAGCTTTCTTT. This sequence encodes CASSVTSSYTEAFF.

The chain uses TRBV30 and TRBJ1-2; the D gene is possibly TRBD1 (5 bases). The CDR3 contains 14 residues. Germline CDR1 GTSNPN, CDR2 SVGIG (reference sequence). V shed 2 bases and J shed 4 bases, with 14 bases lying between them. The CDR3 protein is CAWSQGFNLYGYTF. CDR3 nucleotide sequence: TGTGCCTGGAGTCAGGGATTTAACCTCTATGGCTACACCTTC.

The V call is TRBV7-9, the J call TRBJ2-4; D remains unclear. The CDR3 has 13 residues. Germline V gene sequence: CDR1 SEHNR, CDR2 FQNEAQ (reference sequence). V was clipped by 10 bases and J by 4 bases, with 14 bases between them. Written as DNA, the CDR3 is TGTGCCACCGTCTATGGTGTTAAAAACATTCAGTACTTC. Translated, it gives CATVYGVKNIQYF.

The V call is TRBV11-2, the J call TRBJ1-1; D unresolved. CDR1 and CDR2 from the germline V gene are SGHAT and FQNNGV. Trimming took off 6 bases at V and 4 bases at J, with 18 bases between the two ends. The CDR3 runs 15 residues. The CDR3 DNA reads as TGTGCCAGCAGTTGCGAGGGTGGGCGGTGCACTGAAGCTTTCTTT. It translates to CASSCEGGRCTEAFF.